This record covers a single T cell receptor beta chain. Its matching antigen is unknown. Preparation of the TCRbeta library was carried out with unique molecular identifiers. TCRdb independently ran MiXCR on the PCR reads; one entry per CDR3 protein. The sample gives 700,000 to 950,000 distinct CDR3 sequences, around 17% of which show up once; roughly 5% is in the top ten. V shed 6 bases and J shed 5 bases, with 15 bases lying between them. The V gene's germline CDR1 is PRHDT and CDR2 FYEKMQ (reference sequence). The CDR3 is 14 amino acids. This sample is part of a study of T-cell reconstitution after alpha-beta-depleted transplantation in children. Study results and caveats: One year post-transplant, T-cell counts and diversity were largely derived from T cells produced anew.

The clonotype comes from a male patient younger than 18 who had a stem cell transplant for acute lymphoblastic leukemia, so the T cells may come from the graft donor. This sample comprised PBMCs, mostly from graft donor cells, obtained 360 days after TCRalphabeta/CD19-depleted stem cell transplant. V usage is TRBV13 and J usage is TRBJ2-3, with D perhaps assigned TRBD1 or TRBD2 (5 bases each). CDR3 DNA sequence: TGTGCCAGCAGTAGTGAGTTTGGGGGAGATACGCAGTATTTT. Translated, it gives CASSSEFGGDTQYF.